What follows describes a single T cell receptor (beta chain). The data were obtained in a study of shared clonotypes between healthy human individuals. For sorted subsets, approximately 200 ng DNA per replicate equaled around 30,000 T cell genomes. Data came from immunoSEQ multiplex PCR; TCRdb stores just in-frame clones and leaves some out. The repertoire holds approximately 740,000 clones, with over 65% as singletons. CDR1 and CDR2 from the germline V gene are LNHNV and YYDKDF (reference sequence). The CDR3 extends over 16 amino acids. The junction had 5 bases not matched to a gene; V was cut back by 0 bases and J by 0 bases.

This chain connects TRBV15 to TRBJ2-7, with TRBD1 matching over 7 bases. The sequence derives from a woman in her twenties or thirties in good health. The material sequenced was memory CD4+ T cells sorted from blood. Regarding subset: CD45RA-negative fraction. The CDR3 loop reads CATSRDLTGSSYEQYF. CDR3 nucleotide sequence: TGTGCCACCAGCAGAGATTTGACAGGGAGCTCCTACGAGCAGTACTTC.